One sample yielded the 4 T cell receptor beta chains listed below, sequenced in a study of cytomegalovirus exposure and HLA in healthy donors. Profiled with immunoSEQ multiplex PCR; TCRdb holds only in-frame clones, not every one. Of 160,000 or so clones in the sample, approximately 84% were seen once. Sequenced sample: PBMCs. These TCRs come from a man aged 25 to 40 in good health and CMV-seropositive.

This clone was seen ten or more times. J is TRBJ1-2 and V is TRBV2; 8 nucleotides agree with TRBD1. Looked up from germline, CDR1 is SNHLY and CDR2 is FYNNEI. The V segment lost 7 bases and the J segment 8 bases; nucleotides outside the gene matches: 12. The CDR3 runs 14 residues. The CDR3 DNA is TGTGCCAGCAATCCCGACAGGGGCTATGGGGGCTACACCTTC. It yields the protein CASNPDRGYGGYTF.

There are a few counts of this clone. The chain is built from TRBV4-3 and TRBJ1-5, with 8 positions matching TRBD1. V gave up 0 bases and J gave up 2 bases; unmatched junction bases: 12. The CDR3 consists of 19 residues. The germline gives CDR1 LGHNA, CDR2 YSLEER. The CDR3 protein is CASSQDAGRGQVGNQPQHF. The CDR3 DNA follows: TGCGCCAGCAGCCAAGATGCGGGCAGGGGGCAAGTGGGCAATCAGCCCCAGCATTTT.

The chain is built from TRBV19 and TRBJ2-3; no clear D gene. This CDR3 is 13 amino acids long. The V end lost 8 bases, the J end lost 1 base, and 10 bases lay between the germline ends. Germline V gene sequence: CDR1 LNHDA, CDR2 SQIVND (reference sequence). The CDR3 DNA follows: TGTGCCAGTGGCCATCAGGGCACAGATACGCAGTATTTT. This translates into CASGHQGTDTQYF.

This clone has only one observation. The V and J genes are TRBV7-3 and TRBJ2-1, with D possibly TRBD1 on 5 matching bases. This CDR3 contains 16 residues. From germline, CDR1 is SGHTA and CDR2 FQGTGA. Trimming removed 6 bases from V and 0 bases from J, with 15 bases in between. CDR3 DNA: TGTGCCAGCAGTACTTCAGGGTCGAGCTCCTACAATGAGCAGTTCTTC. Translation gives CASSTSGSSSYNEQFF.